This T cell receptor (beta chain) was captured in a study of cytomegalovirus exposure and HLA in healthy donors. The PCR contained 60 Vbeta and 13 Jbeta primers. The table came from immunoSEQ multiplex PCR; TCRdb's copy has only in-frame clones and leaves some out. Here the sample spans under 200,000 clones, approximately 62% being singletons. Donors likely had unrecorded immune exposures despite being nominally healthy when sampled. Trimming cost V 4 bases and J 11 bases, with 21 bases left between them. This CDR3 region has 16 residues. Germline CDR1 and CDR2: MNHNS and SASEGT. A note on this clone: What it binds is unknown.

General study points: Later findings reportedly placed an Asian-associated ancestry cluster below the approximately 670-donor mean for N-insertions. Earlier results showed most TCR beta V segments being productive about 87% or about 30% of the time.

This clonotype originated in a man in his fifties in good health and CMV-seronegative. The sample comprised PBMCs. V usage is TRBV6-1 and J usage is TRBJ1-6; no reliable D call. CDR3 bases: TGTGCCAGCAGTGTTGCTGTTTTGGGGAGTCAGACACCCCTCCACTTT. This translates into CASSVAVLGSQTPLHF.